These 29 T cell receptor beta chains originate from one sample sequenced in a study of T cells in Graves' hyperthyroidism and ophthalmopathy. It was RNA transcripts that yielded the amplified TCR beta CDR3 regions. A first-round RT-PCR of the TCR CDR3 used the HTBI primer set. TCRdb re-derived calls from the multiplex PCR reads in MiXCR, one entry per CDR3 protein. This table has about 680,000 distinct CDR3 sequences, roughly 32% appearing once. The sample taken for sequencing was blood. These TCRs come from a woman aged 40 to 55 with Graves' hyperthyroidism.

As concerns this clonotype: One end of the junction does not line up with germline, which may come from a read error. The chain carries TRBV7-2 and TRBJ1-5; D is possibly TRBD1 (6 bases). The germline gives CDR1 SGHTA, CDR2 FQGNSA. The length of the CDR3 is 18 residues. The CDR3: CASSQDSRGQLSNQPQHF. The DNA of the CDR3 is TGCGCCAGCAGCCAAGATAGTAGGGGACAACTAAGCAATCAGCCCCAGCATTTT.

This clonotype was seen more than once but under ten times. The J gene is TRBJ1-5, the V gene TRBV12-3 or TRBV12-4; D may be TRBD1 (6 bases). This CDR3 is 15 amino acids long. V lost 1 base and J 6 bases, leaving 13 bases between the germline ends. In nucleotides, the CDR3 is TGTGCCAGCAGTTTAGTGGGACACTTGGTTCAGCCCCAGCATTTT. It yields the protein CASSLVGHLVQPQHF.

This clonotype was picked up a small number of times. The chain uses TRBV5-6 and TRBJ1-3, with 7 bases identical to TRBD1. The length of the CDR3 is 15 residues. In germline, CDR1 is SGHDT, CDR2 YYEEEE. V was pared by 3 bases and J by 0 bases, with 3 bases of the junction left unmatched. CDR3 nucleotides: TGTGCCAGCAGCTCGACAGGGAACTCTGGAAACACCATATATTTT. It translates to CASSSTGNSGNTIYF.

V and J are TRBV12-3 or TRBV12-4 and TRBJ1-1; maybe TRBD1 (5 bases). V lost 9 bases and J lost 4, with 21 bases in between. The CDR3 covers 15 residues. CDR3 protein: CASQAGQGGVTEAFF. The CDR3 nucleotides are TGTGCCAGTCAGGCCGGGCAGGGCGGCGTCACTGAAGCTTTCTTT.

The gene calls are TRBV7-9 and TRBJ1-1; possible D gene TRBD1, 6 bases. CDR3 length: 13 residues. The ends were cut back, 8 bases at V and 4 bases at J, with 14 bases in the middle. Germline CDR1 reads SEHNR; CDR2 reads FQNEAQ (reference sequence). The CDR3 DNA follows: TGTGCCAGCCAACAGGGATCGGGCACTGAAGCTTTCTTT. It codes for CASQQGSGTEAFF.

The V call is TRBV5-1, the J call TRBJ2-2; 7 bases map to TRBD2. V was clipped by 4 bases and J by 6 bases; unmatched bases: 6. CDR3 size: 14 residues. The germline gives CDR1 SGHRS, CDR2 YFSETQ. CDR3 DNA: TGCGCCAGCAGCCAAGCGGCGGGGGCCGGGGAGCTGTTTTTT. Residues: CASSQAAGAGELFF.

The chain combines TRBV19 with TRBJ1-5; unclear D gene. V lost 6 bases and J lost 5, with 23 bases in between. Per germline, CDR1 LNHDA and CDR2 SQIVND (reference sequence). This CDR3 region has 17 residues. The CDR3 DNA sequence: TGTGCCAGTAGCAAAGGAAGGGTTCTAGGGTTCGATCAGCCCCAGCATTTT. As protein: CASSKGRVLGFDQPQHF.

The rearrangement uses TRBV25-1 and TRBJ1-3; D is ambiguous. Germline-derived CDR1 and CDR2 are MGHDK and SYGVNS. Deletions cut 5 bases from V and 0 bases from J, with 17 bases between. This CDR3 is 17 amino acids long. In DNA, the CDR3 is TGTGCCAGCAGTTTTAGGGCCAACTCAGACTCTGGAAACACCATATATTTT. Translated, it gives CASSFRANSDSGNTIYF.

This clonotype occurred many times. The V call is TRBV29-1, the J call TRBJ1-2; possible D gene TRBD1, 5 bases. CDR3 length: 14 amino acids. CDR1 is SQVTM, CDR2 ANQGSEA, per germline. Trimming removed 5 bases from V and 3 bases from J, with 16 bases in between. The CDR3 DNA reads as TGCAGCGTTCTTCCCTCAGGGTACGACTATGGCTACACCTTC. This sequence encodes CSVLPSGYDYGYTF.

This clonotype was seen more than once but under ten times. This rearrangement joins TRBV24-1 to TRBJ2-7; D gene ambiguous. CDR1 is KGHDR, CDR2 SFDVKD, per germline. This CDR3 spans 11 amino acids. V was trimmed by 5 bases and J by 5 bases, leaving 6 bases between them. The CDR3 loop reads CATSAGNEQYF. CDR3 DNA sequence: TGTGCCACCAGTGCTGGAAACGAGCAGTACTTC.

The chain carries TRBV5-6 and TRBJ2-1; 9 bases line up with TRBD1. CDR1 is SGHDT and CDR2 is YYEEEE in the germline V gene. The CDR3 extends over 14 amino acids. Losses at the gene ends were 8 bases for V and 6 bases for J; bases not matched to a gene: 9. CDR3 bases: TGTGCCAGTGACAGGGGGAGAAGGGGCAATGAGCAGTTCTTC. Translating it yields CASDRGRRGNEQFF.

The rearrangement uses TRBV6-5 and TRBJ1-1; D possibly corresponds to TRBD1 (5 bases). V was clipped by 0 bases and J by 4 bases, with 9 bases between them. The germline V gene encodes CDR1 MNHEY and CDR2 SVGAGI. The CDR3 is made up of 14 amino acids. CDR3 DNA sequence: TGTGCCAGCAGTTACTCGACGGGGCGCACTGAAGCTTTCTTT. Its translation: CASSYSTGRTEAFF.

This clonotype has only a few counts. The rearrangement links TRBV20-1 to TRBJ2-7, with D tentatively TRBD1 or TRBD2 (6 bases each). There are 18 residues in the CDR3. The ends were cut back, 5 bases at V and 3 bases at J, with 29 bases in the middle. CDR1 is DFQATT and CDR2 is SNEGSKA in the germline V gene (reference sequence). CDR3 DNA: TGCAGTGCTGTTGACGCATCGGCGCAAAGGGGGGTCAACTACGAGCAGTACTTC. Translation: CSAVDASAQRGVNYEQYF.

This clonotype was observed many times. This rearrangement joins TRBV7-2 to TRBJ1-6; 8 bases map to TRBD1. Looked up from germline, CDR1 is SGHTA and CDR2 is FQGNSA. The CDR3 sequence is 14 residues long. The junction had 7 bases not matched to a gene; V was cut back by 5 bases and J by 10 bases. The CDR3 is CASSRTGFDSPLHF. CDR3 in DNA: TGTGCCAGCAGCCGGACAGGGTTTGACTCACCCCTCCACTTT.

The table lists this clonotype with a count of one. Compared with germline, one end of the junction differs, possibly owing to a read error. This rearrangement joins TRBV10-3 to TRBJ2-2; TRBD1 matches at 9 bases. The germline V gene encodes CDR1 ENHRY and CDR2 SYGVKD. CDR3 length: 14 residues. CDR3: CAIGDWDRDGELFF. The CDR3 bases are TGTGCCATCGGTGATTGGGACAGGGACGGGGAGCTGTTTTTT.

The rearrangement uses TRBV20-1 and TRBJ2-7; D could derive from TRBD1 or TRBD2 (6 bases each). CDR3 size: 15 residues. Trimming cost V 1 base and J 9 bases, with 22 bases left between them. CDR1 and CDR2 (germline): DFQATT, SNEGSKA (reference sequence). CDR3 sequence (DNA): TGCAGTGCTAGAGGGGGGGCAGGGGCGCAGGGACGGCAGTACTTC. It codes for CSARGGAGAQGRQYF.

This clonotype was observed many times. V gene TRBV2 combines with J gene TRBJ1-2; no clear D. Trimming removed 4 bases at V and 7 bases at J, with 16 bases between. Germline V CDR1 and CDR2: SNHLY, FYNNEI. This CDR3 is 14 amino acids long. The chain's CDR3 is CASSGRISSVGYTF. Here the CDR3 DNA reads TGTGCCAGCAGTGGTCGGATAAGCTCGGTTGGCTACACCTTC. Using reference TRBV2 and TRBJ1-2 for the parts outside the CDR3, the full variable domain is EPEVTQTPSHQVTQMGQEVILRCVPISNHLYFYWYRQILGQKVEFLVSFYNNEISEKSEIFDDQFSVERPDGSNFTLKIRSTKLEDSAMYFCASSGRISSVGYTFGSGTRLTVV.

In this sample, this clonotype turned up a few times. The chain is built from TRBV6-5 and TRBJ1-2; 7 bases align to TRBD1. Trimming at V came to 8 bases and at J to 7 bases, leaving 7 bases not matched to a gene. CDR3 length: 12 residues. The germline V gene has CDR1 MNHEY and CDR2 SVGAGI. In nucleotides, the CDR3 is TGTGCCAGCTACCTAACAGGGGTTGGCTACACCTTC. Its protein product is CASYLTGVGYTF.

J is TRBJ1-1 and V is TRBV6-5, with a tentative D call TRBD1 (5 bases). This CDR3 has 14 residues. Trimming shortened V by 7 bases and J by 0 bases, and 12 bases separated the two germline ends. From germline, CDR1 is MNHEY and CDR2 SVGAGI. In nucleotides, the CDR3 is TGTGCCAGCACCGGGGGAGGGATGAACACTGAAGCTTTCTTT. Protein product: CASTGGGMNTEAFF.

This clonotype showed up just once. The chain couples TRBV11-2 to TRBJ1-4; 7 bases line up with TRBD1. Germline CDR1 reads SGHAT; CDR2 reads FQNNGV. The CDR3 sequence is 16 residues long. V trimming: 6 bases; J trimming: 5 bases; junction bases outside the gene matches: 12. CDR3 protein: CASSFLTGTVNEKLFF. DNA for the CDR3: TGTGCCAGCAGTTTCCTTACCGGGACAGTAAATGAAAAACTGTTTTTT. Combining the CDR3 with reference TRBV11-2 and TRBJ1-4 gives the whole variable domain EAGVAQSPRYKIIEKRQSVAFWCNPISGHATLYWYQQILGQGPKLLIQFQNNGVVDDSQLPKDRFSAERLKGVDSTLKIQPAKLEDSAVYLCASSFLTGTVNEKLFFGSGTQLSVL.

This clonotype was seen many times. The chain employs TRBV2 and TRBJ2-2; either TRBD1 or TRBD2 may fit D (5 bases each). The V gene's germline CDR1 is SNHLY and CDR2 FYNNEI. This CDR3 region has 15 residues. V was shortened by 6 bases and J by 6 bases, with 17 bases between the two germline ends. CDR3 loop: CASSGQLRDAGELFF. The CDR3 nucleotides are TGTGCCAGCAGCGGCCAGCTCAGGGACGCCGGGGAGCTGTTTTTT.

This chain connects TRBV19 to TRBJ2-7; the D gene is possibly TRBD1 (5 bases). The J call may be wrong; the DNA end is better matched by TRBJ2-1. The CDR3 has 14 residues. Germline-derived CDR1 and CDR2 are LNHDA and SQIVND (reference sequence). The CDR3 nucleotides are TGTGCCAGTAGTATAGAGGGGCGGTACAATGAGCAGTTCTTC. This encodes CASSIEGRYNEQFF.

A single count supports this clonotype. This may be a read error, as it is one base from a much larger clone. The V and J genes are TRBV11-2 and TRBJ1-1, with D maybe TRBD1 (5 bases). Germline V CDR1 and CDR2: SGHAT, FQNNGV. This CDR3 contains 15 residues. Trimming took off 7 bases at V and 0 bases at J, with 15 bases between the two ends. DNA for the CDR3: TGTGCCAGCAACCCAAACCAGGGCTTGAACACTGAAGCTTTCTTT. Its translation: CASNPNQGLNTEAFF.

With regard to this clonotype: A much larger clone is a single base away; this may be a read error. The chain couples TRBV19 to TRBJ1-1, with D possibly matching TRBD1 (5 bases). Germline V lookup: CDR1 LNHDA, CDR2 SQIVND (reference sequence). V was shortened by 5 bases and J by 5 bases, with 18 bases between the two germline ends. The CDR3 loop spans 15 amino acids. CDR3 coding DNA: TGTGCCAGTAGTGGGAGCAGGGAATATAGGACTGAAGCTTTCTTT. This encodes CASSGSREYRTEAFF. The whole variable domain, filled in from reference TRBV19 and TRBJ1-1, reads DGGITQSPKYLFRKEGQNVTLSCEQNLNHDAMYWYRQDPGQGLRLIYYSQIVNDFQKGDIAEGYSVSREKKESFPLTVTSAQKNPTAFYLCASSGSREYRTEAFFGQGTRLTVV.

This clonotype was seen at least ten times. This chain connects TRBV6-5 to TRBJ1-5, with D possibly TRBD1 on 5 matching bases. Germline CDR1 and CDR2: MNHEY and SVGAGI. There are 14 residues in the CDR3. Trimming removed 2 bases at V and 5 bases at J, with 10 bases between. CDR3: CASSYKGGDQPQHF. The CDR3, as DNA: TGTGCCAGCAGTTACAAGGGAGGGGATCAGCCCCAGCATTTT.

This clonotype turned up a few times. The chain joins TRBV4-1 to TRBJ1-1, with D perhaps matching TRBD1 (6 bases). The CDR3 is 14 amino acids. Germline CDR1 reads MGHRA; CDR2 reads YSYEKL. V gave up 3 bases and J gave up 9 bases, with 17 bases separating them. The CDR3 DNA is TGCGCCAGCAGCCAGGATCCAACAGGGTGGAAAGCTTTCTTT. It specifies CASSQDPTGWKAFF.

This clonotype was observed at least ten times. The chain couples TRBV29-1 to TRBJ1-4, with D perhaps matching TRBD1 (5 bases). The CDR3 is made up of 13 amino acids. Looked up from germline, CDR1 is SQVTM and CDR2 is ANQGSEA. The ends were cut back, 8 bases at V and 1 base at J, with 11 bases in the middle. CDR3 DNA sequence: TGCAGCTTCACTACAGGAACTAATGAAAAACTGTTTTTT. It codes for CSFTTGTNEKLFF.

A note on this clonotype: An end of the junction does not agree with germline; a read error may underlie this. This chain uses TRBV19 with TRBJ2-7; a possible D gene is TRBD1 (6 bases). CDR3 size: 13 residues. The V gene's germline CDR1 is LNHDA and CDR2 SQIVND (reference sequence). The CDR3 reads CASSIDRSYEQYF. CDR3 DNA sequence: TGCGCCAGCAGCATAGACAGGTCCTACGAGCAGTACTTC.

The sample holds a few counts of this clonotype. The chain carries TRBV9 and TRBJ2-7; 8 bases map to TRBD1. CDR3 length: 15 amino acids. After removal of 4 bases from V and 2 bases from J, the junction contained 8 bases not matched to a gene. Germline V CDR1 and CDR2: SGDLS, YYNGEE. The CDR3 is CASSPSTGATYEQYF. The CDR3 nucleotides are TGTGCCAGCAGCCCCTCGACAGGGGCCACCTACGAGCAGTACTTC.